This T cell receptor (beta chain) was found in a study of blood T cell repertoires in COVID-19. Study-level information: T cells, B-cell-depleted T cells, or PBMCs provided the cDNA or gDNA that served as material.

This clone showed up just once. One end of the junction fails to match germline, which may point to a read error. Profiling relied on immunoSEQ multiplex PCR, and the TCRdb table lists in-frame clones only, not all of them. Of 140,000 to 150,000 clones in the sample, 88% were seen once. From germline, CDR1 is MNHEY and CDR2 SVGAGI. The length of the CDR3 is 12 residues. Specimen: peripheral blood. The receptor was derived from a man aged 70-80 years with acute or convalescent COVID-19. V usage is TRBV6-5 and J usage is TRBJ1-5, with unresolved D. CDR3 sequence (DNA): TGTGCCGGCAGTCTTAGCAATCAGCCCCAGCATTTT. Translated: CAGSLSNQPQHF.